This passage covers 19 T cell receptor beta chains from one sample sequenced in a study of cytomegalovirus exposure and HLA in healthy donors (dated by TCRdb to between 2016 and 2019). The library relied on the immunoSEQ multiplex PCR assay. For the multiplex PCR, a mixture combining 60 forward primers for TCR Vbeta segments and 13 reverse primers for TCR Jbeta segments was used. TCRdb stores this immuneACCESS table with in-frame sequences only. Part of the clones is absent; in the studies checked, under half of the shortfall reflects unresolved V genes, and no reason is known for the rest. This sample holds about 180,000 clones; 65% to 85% were observed only once. The ten top clones hold 1.3% to 1.5% of the sample. The sample comprised PBMCs. The receptors were sampled from a girl aged 10-17 years in good health and CMV-seropositive.

This chain links TRBV7-9 with TRBJ1-5; D is possibly TRBD1 (6 bases). The CDR3 length is 14 residues. Per germline, CDR1 SEHNR and CDR2 FQNEAQ (reference sequence). The V gene lost 5 bases and the J gene lost 1 base, with 9 bases spanning the gap. The CDR3 DNA is TGTGCCAGCAGCGCAACAGGGAGCAATCAGCCCCAGCATTTT. This gives the protein CASSATGSNQPQHF.

This clone was observed a handful of times. This chain connects TRBV7-9 to TRBJ1-4; 9 bases match TRBD1. The CDR3 totals 15 residues. The J segment lost 8 bases and the V segment lost 0 bases, leaving 4 bases of the junction unmatched. Germline lookup yields CDR1 SEHNR and CDR2 FQNEAQ (reference sequence). In nucleotides, the CDR3 is TGTGCCAGCAGCTTAGCAGACAGGGGGGACGAAAAACTGTTTTTT. As protein: CASSLADRGDEKLFF.

The V gene is TRBV27, the J gene TRBJ1-2; weak D call: TRBD1 (5 bases). V was shortened by 6 bases and J by 3 bases, with 11 bases between the two germline ends. The germline V gene has CDR1 MNHEY and CDR2 SMNVEV (reference sequence). The CDR3 contains 13 residues. The CDR3 loop reads CASRSGDYYGYTF. The DNA for the CDR3 is TGTGCCAGCAGATCGGGGGACTACTATGGCTACACCTTC.

In its sample, this clone was seen a few times. The rearrangement uses TRBV6-1 and TRBJ2-1; TRBD1 agrees at 9 bases. CDR3 length: 17 amino acids. V was pared by 3 bases and J by 0 bases, with 6 bases of the junction left unmatched. CDR1 is MNHNS, CDR2 SASEGT, per germline. CDR3 protein: CASSERTGVSSYNEQFF. The CDR3 DNA reads TGTGCCAGCAGTGAGCGGACAGGGGTGAGCTCCTACAATGAGCAGTTCTTC.

The rearrangement uses TRBV27 and TRBJ1-5; TRBD1 agrees at 8 bases. The CDR3 consists of 18 residues. Trimming at V came to 2 bases and at J to 2 bases, leaving 11 bases not matched to a gene. The germline V gene encodes CDR1 MNHEY and CDR2 SMNVEV (reference sequence). The DNA of the CDR3 is TGTGCCAGCAGTTTAATGGTCAGGGGGCGACCAGGCAATCAGCCCCAGCATTTT. It translates to CASSLMVRGRPGNQPQHF.

The chain has TRBV6-1 and TRBJ2-7; 11 positions agree with TRBD2. V shed 5 bases and J 2 bases; nucleotides not matched to a gene: 5. The CDR3 consists of 15 residues. Germline lookup yields CDR1 MNHNS and CDR2 SASEGT. The CDR3 DNA sequence: TGTGCCAGCAGTAATCTAGCGGGAGGAACCTACGAGCAGTACTTC. The encoded protein is CASSNLAGGTYEQYF.

This sequence joins TRBV10-1 and TRBJ2-7, with D possibly TRBD2 on 6 matching bases. Trimming stripped 0 bases from V and 1 base from J, with 13 bases between. Germline lookup yields CDR1 WNHNN and CDR2 SYGVQD (reference sequence). CDR3 length: 16 amino acids. The CDR3 DNA is TGCGCCAGCAGTGAGTCGCCCGGGGGAACTTCCTACGAGCAGTACTTC. It translates to CASSESPGGTSYEQYF.

This clone came up once. As DNA, the CDR3 is TGTGCCAGCAGCCCCGGGACTAGCGGGAGTCCGTACCAAGAGACCCAGTACTTC. It encodes CASSPGTSGSPYQETQYF. The rearrangement joins TRBV7-9 to TRBJ2-5; TRBD2 matches at 14 bases. The V gene's germline CDR1 is SEHNR and CDR2 FQNEAQ (reference sequence). With 5 bases clipped from V and 0 bases from J, the junction kept 8 bases outside the gene matches. This CDR3 has 18 amino acids. Full variable domain (remainder filled in from reference TRBV7-9 and TRBJ2-5): DTGVSQNPRHKITKRGQNVTFRCDPISEHNRLYWYRQTLGQGPEFLTYFQNEAQLEKSRLLSDRFSAERPKGSFSTLEIQRTEQGDSAMYLCASSPGTSGSPYQETQYFGPGTRLLVL.

A few counts support this clone. DNA for the CDR3: TGCGCCAGCAGCTTGCTAACGGGAGCCCATGAGCAGTTCTTC. Its translation: CASSLLTGAHEQFF. V gene TRBV5-1 combines with J gene TRBJ2-1; D may be TRBD2 (6 bases). From germline, CDR1 is SGHRS and CDR2 YFSETQ. Trimming pared 1 base from V and 8 bases from J, leaving 13 bases between. The CDR3 sequence is 14 residues long.

The chain has TRBV4-3 and TRBJ2-2; 9 nucleotides align to TRBD2. Germline V lookup: CDR1 LGHNA, CDR2 YSLEER. V was pared by 3 bases and J by 6 bases, with 11 bases of the junction left unmatched. The CDR3 sequence is 17 residues long. CDR3 sequence: CASSQVLAGGPSGELFF. CDR3 sequence (DNA): TGCGCCAGCAGCCAGGTCTTGGCGGGAGGGCCCTCCGGGGAGCTGTTTTTT.

The chain recombines TRBV5-1 with TRBJ1-5; a weak D match, TRBD1 (6 bases). CDR3 length: 15 amino acids. V was shortened by 0 bases and J by 4 bases, with 11 bases between the two germline ends. The germline V gene encodes CDR1 SGHRS and CDR2 YFSETQ. The CDR3 loop reads CASSLEGTWNQPQHF. In DNA form, the CDR3 reads TGCGCCAGCAGCTTGGAAGGGACATGGAATCAGCCCCAGCATTTT. Supplemented by reference TRBV5-1 and TRBJ1-5, the full variable domain reads KAGVTQTPRYLIKTRGQQVTLSCSPISGHRSVSWYQQTPGQGLQFLFEYFSETQRNKGNFPGRFSGRQFSNSRSEMNVSTLELGDSALYLCASSLEGTWNQPQHFGDGTRLSIL.

This clone was recorded only once. J is TRBJ1-1 and V is TRBV27; a weak D match, TRBD1 (5 bases). The V gene's germline CDR1 is MNHEY and CDR2 SMNVEV (reference sequence). This CDR3 comprises 13 residues. V gave up 3 bases and J gave up 4 bases, with 9 bases separating them. Here the CDR3 reads CASSFGAGTEAFF. Written as DNA, the CDR3 is TGTGCCAGCAGTTTTGGGGCCGGCACTGAAGCTTTCTTT.

V usage is TRBV7-9 and J usage is TRBJ1-2, with 8 bases fitting TRBD1. Germline V CDR1 and CDR2: SEHNR, FQNEAQ (reference sequence). This CDR3 has 15 amino acids. With V trimmed by 1 base and J by 8 bases, 9 bases remained unmatched. The CDR3 region has the DNA TGTGCCAGCAGCTTAGTGGGCAGGGGGCGACTCGGCTACACCTTC. Residues: CASSLVGRGRLGYTF.

This clone was seen once. V usage is TRBV6-1 and J usage is TRBJ2-2; 9 bases line up with TRBD2. The CDR3 has 15 residues. The germline V gene encodes CDR1 MNHNS and CDR2 SASEGT. V lost 0 bases, J lost 4 bases, and 0 bases stayed unmatched. DNA for the CDR3: TGTGCCAGCAGTGAAGCTAGCGGGAGCACCGGGGAGCTGTTTTTT. Its translation is CASSEASGSTGELFF.

The gene calls are TRBV5-6 and TRBJ1-1, with 8 bases identical to TRBD1. The trim removed 2 bases at V and 5 bases at J, leaving 11 bases unmatched. The CDR3 is 16 residues long. In germline, CDR1 is SGHDT, CDR2 YYEEEE. CDR3 loop: CASSLWAGGYSTEAFF. The CDR3 bases are TGTGCCAGCAGCTTATGGGCAGGGGGCTATTCTACTGAAGCTTTCTTT.

The chain recombines TRBV5-1 with TRBJ2-1, with 10 bases lining up with TRBD2. The CDR3 length is 16 residues. Germline V gives CDR1 SGHRS, CDR2 YFSETQ. Trimming cost V 4 bases and J 1 base; bases outside gene matches: 5. The CDR3 DNA reads as TGCGCCAGCAGCGGGCCTAGCGGGAGTTCCTACAATGAGCAGTTCTTC. Amino acid sequence: CASSGPSGSSYNEQFF.

The chain joins TRBV7-3 to TRBJ1-2; TRBD1 agrees at 10 bases. V shed 3 bases and J 6 bases; nucleotides not matched to a gene: 1. CDR1 is SGHTA and CDR2 is FQGTGA in the germline V gene. The CDR3 length is 13 residues. CDR3 DNA sequence: TGTGCCAGCAGCTTCGGGACAGGGGATGGCTACACCTTC. Translation gives CASSFGTGDGYTF.

The genes are TRBV29-1 and TRBJ2-3; 7 positions match TRBD1. The CDR3 runs 14 residues. V shed 4 bases, J shed 4 bases, and the junction held 8 bases outside the gene matches. The V gene's germline CDR1 is SQVTM and CDR2 ANQGSEA. CDR3 in DNA: TGCAGCGTTGCGGACAGGAGACAGGCAGATACGCAGTATTTT. It is translated as CSVADRRQADTQYF.

The chain links TRBV5-4 to TRBJ1-2; D unclear. V was shortened by 0 bases and J by 8 bases, with 17 bases between the two germline ends. This CDR3 comprises 15 residues. Germline lookup yields CDR1 SGHNT and CDR2 YYREEE (reference sequence). CDR3 DNA: TGTGCCAGCAGCTTGGATCCAGGACGATCGGGGGGCTACACCTTC. It specifies CASSLDPGRSGGYTF.